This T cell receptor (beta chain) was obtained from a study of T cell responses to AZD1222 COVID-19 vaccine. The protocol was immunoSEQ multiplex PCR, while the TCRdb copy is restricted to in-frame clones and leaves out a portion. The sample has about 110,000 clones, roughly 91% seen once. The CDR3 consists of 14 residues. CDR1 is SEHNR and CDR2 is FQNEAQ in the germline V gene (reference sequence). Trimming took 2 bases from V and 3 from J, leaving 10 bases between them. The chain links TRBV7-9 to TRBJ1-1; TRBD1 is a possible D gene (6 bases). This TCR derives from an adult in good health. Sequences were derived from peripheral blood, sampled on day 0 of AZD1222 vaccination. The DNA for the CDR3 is TGTGCCAGCAGCTTATTGGGGGCTGACACTGAAGCTTTCTTT. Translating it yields CASSLLGADTEAFF.